These 20 T cell receptor beta chains were sequenced from one sample in a study of blood T cell repertoires in COVID-19. Clones were sequenced by immunoSEQ multiplex PCR, and TCRdb holds only the in-frame ones, with some missing. The repertoire holds about 240,000 clones, with about nine tenths as singletons. The sample was peripheral blood. The receptors derive from a man in his fifties or sixties who had recovered from COVID-19.

This chain connects TRBV11-1 to TRBJ2-1; weak D call: TRBD2 (5 bases). The CDR3 runs 15 residues. V was cut by 5 bases and J by 4 bases, with 15 bases left in between. CDR1 is SGHAT and CDR2 is FQDESV in the germline V gene (reference sequence). The CDR3 coding sequence is TGTGCCAGCAGCCTCCGGGGTTCCTTTTACAATGAGCAGTTCTTC. Translated, it gives CASSLRGSFYNEQFF.

V and J are TRBV28 and TRBJ1-1, with 7 nucleotides matching TRBD1. The trim removed 2 bases at V and 4 bases at J, leaving 4 bases unmatched. CDR1 MDHEN and CDR2 SYDVKM come from the germline V gene. This CDR3 contains 14 residues. In DNA, the CDR3 is TGTGCCAGCAGTTTAGTCCAGGGGGTCACTGAAGCTTTCTTT. It codes for CASSLVQGVTEAFF.

The chain has TRBV24-1 and TRBJ2-2; TRBD1 matches at 7 bases. The CDR3 sequence is 15 residues long. The germline CDR1 and CDR2 sequences are KGHDR and SFDVKD. Germline trimming cut 3 bases from V and 7 bases from J; bases unmatched to any gene: 7. The DNA of the CDR3 is TGTGCCACCAGTGATCGAGGGACAGCTCACGGGGAGCTGTTTTTT. Its protein product is CATSDRGTAHGELFF.

This chain uses TRBV5-1 with TRBJ1-6; D not resolved. The CDR3 loop spans 12 amino acids. V was clipped by 2 bases and J by 7 bases, with 4 bases between them. The V gene's germline CDR1 is SGHRS and CDR2 YFSETQ. In DNA form, the CDR3 reads TGCGCCAGCAGCTTCTTAAATTCACCCCTCCACTTT. It translates to CASSFLNSPLHF.

This clone was observed a single time. The V and J genes are TRBV11-2 and TRBJ2-7; tentative D call: TRBD2 (5 bases). The CDR3 covers 14 residues. Between the trimmed V and J ends, which lost 11 bases and 2 bases, there was a span of 19 bases. In germline, CDR1 is SGHAT, CDR2 FQNNGV. CDR3 protein: CASMGERNAYEQYF. DNA of the CDR3: TGTGCCTCTATGGGAGAGCGAAACGCCTACGAGCAGTACTTC. Full variable domain (outside the CDR3, taken from reference TRBV11-2 and TRBJ2-7): EAGVAQSPRYKIIEKRQSVAFWCNPISGHATLYWYQQILGQGPKLLIQFQNNGVVDDSQLPKDRFSAERLKGVDSTLKIQPAKLEDSAVYLCASMGERNAYEQYFGPGTRLTVT.

The gene calls are TRBV5-8 and TRBJ2-2; a weak D match, TRBD2 (6 bases). V was shortened by 6 bases and J by 6 bases, with 15 bases between the two germline ends. The length of the CDR3 is 14 residues. Per the germline V gene, CDR1 is SGHTS and CDR2 is YDEGEE. The CDR3 reads CASNPTWGAGELFF. Here the CDR3 DNA reads TGTGCCAGCAACCCGACTTGGGGGGCCGGGGAGCTGTTTTTT.

The V call is TRBV4-1, the J call TRBJ2-1; 9 bases are shared with TRBD2. CDR1 and CDR2 (germline): MGHRA, YSYEKL. The CDR3 spans 13 residues. V was clipped by 3 bases and J by 12 bases; unmatched bases: 6. CDR3 amino acids: CASSHTRGRGQFF. CDR3 bases: TGCGCCAGCAGCCACACCCGCGGGAGGGGGCAGTTCTTC.

This chain connects TRBV19 to TRBJ1-2; TRBD1 might be the D (6 bases). Germline V CDR1 and CDR2: LNHDA, SQIVND (reference sequence). V dropped 5 bases and J dropped 11 bases, with 36 bases sitting between them. The CDR3 sequence is 19 residues long. The CDR3 region is CASSHTHIGGAPPRYGYTF. The CDR3 DNA reads TGTGCCAGTAGTCATACCCACATTGGGGGGGCTCCCCCAAGGTACGGGTACACCTTC.

The V call is TRBV6-5, the J call TRBJ1-6; 9 bases are a match to TRBD1. The V gene's germline CDR1 is MNHEY and CDR2 SVGAGI. V lost 4 bases, J lost 11 bases, and 6 bases stayed unmatched. The CDR3 contains 14 residues. The chain's CDR3 is CASSWGQGFPPLHF. CDR3 nucleotide sequence: TGTGCCAGCAGTTGGGGACAGGGATTTCCACCCCTCCACTTT.

The V gene is TRBV6-5, the J gene TRBJ2-4, with 7 bases identical to TRBD1. V lost 0 bases and J lost 9; bases outside the gene matches: 5. The CDR3 is 14 residues long. Germline CDR1 and CDR2: MNHEY and SVGAGI. Here the CDR3 reads CASSYSRGQGIQYF. CDR3 sequence (DNA): TGTGCCAGCAGTTACTCAAGGGGGCAGGGCATTCAGTACTTC.

The chain recombines TRBV6-5 with TRBJ2-3; TRBD2 matches 9 bases. The CDR3 loop spans 15 amino acids. CDR1 and CDR2 from the germline V gene are MNHEY and SVGAGI. V trimming: 6 bases; J trimming: 1 base; junction bases outside the gene matches: 5. CDR3 sequence: CASRGTSKGTDTQYF. The DNA of the CDR3 is TGTGCCAGCAGGGGGACTAGCAAGGGCACAGATACGCAGTATTTT.

This clone was seen only once. Other DNA sequences in this specimen translate into the identical CDR3. V usage is TRBV5-1 and J usage is TRBJ2-5; 7 bases are a match to TRBD1. The germline CDR1 and CDR2 sequences are SGHRS and YFSETQ. After removal of 4 bases from V and 4 bases from J, the junction contained 4 bases not matched to a gene. This CDR3 spans 13 amino acids. CDR3 DNA sequence: TGCGCCAGCAGCGGGACAGCCGGAGAGACCCAGTACTTC. The encoded protein is CASSGTAGETQYF.

This clone was observed once. The chain joins TRBV2 to TRBJ2-7; 14 positions agree with TRBD2. CDR3 length equals 16 residues. With 1 base clipped from V and 4 bases from J, the junction kept 3 bases outside the gene matches. Germline V gene data show CDR1 as SNHLY and CDR2 as FYNNEI. The CDR3 loop is CASSEGLAGGLYEQYV. The CDR3 DNA reads as TGTGCCAGCAGTGAAGGACTAGCGGGGGGGCTGTACGAGCAGTACGTC.

This rearrangement joins TRBV5-1 to TRBJ2-2; no clear D. The CDR3 is made up of 15 amino acids. CDR1 and CDR2 (germline): SGHRS, YFSETQ. Trimming pared 1 base from V and 3 bases from J, leaving 10 bases between. The chain's CDR3 is CASSLIVGDTGELFF. The DNA of the CDR3 is TGCGCCAGCAGCTTGATTGTAGGAGACACCGGGGAGCTGTTTTTT.

This clone was counted only a few times. This CDR3 reads CASTNRYGYTF. CDR3 DNA: TGTGCCAGCACCAATCGGTATGGCTACACCTTC. The J gene is TRBJ1-2, the V gene TRBV6-5; D is unclear. This CDR3 spans 11 amino acids. V lost 7 bases to trimming and J lost 5 bases, with 8 bases between them. Germline CDR1 is MNHEY and CDR2 is SVGAGI.

The J gene is TRBJ1-5, the V gene TRBV18; 8 bases map to TRBD1. The CDR3 has 18 amino acids. Germline V gives CDR1 KGHSH, CDR2 LQKENI. V shed 6 bases and J 0 bases; nucleotides not matched to a gene: 13. Here the CDR3 DNA reads TGTGCCAGCTCCCCCGGACAGGGCTTGCCTCATAGCAATCAGCCCCAGCATTTT. This translates into CASSPGQGLPHSNQPQHF.

The chain employs TRBV30 and TRBJ2-6, with D unresolved. Germline lookup yields CDR1 GTSNPN and CDR2 SVGIG (reference sequence). V lost 1 base to trimming and J lost 0 bases, with 7 bases between them. This CDR3 contains 15 residues. The CDR3 sequence is CAWSDGRSGANVLTF. CDR3 bases: TGTGCCTGGAGTGACGGTCGCTCTGGGGCCAACGTCCTGACTTTC.

V and J are TRBV21-1 and TRBJ2-5; the D call of TRBD2 is as the table states it, not checked on the DNA. TRBV21-1 is labeled a pseudogene. There are 15 residues in the CDR3. DNA of the CDR3: TGTGCCAGCAGCACCAGAGGGCCCCTAGGGGAGACCCAGTACTTC. This sequence encodes CASSTRGPLGETQYF.

This chain uses TRBV6-5 with TRBJ1-5, with 9 bases that match TRBD1. The germline V gene encodes CDR1 MNHEY and CDR2 SVGAGI. V trimming: 6 bases; J trimming: 7 bases; junction bases outside the gene matches: 7. This CDR3 region has 14 residues. The CDR3 DNA reads as TGTGCCAGCAGGCCGGGACAGGGTCACCAGCCCCAGCATTTT. Translating gives CASRPGQGHQPQHF.

V usage is TRBV5-6 and J usage is TRBJ2-7, with D possibly TRBD2 on 5 matching bases. Germline-derived CDR1 and CDR2 are SGHDT and YYEEEE. The CDR3 loop spans 15 amino acids. Trimming took off 4 bases at V and 0 bases at J, with 14 bases between the two ends. The CDR3 DNA is TGTGCCAGCAGCCCTTCCCCGGGAATCTCCTACGAGCAGTACTTC. This codes for CASSPSPGISYEQYF.